The clone carrying this T cell receptor (beta chain) appeared a few times. A single record per CDR3 protein comes from TCRdb applying MiXCR to the RT-PCR reads. Here the sample spans hundreds of thousands of distinct CDR3 sequences, around 11% being singletons. The CDR3 has 14 residues. Trimming removed 3 bases at V and 0 bases at J, with 10 bases between. Germline CDR1 is SGDLS and CDR2 is YYNGEE. This specimen belongs to a study of response to subunit inactivated influenza vaccine. This same sample was also taken into another study, of T cells expressing NK-cell markers. This second study says: UMIs were included in TCR beta cDNA generated by 5'RACE template switching. Source material for TCR beta repertoires consisted of sorted CD3+CD56+NKG2C+, CD3+CD56+NKG2C- and CD3+CD56-NKG2C+ T cells.

Sequenced here: PBMCs from blood, sampled on the day of vaccination. The chain is built from TRBV9 and TRBJ2-7, with D perhaps TRBD1 (6 bases). The source is a man aged 50 or older who received an inactivated influenza vaccine. CDR3 DNA sequence: TGTGCCAGCAGCGCTGGGGACACCTCCTACGAGCAGTACTTC. Protein sequence: CASSAGDTSYEQYF.